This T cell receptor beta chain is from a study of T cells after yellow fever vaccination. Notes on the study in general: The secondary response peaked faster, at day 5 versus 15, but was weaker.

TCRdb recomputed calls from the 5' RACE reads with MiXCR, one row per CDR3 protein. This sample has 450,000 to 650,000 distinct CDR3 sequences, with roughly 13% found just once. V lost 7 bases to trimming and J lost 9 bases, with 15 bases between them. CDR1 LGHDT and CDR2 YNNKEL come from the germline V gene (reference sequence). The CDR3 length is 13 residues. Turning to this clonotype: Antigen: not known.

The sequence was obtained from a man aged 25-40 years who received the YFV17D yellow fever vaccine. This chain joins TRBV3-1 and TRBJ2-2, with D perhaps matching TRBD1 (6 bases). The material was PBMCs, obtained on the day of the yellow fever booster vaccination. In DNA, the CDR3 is TGTGCCAGCACCCTACTAGGGGGAAGGGAGCTGTTTTTT. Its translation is CASTLLGGRELFF.